This TCR beta chain was obtained from a study of T cells in narcolepsy (dated by TCRdb to 2017 to 2018). Regarding the research as a whole: Patients with narcolepsy type 1 or type 2 (NT1, NT2) were enrolled in the study together with healthy control donors. The study sought autoreactive T cells targeting hypocretin neuron self-antigens (hypocretin, TRIB2) in narcolepsy patients, using TCR Vbeta sequencing to track clonotypes in blood and CSF. The paper as a whole reports these results and caveats: No sequences matching autoreactive T cell clones were present in some of the blood memory CD4+ repertoires from patients and controls. In plots comparing CSF and blood CD4+ T cell clonotypes from the same patient, HCRT-specific and TRIB2-specific autoreactive clonotypes were highlighted. According to the report, autoreactive clonotypes were detected serially in the blood of the same patients and of different patients, but not in healthy controls. Patients and controls had comparable numbers of sequenced blood memory CD4+ clonotypes, averaging about 37,000 and 33,000, respectively.

The receptor library was made with the immunoSEQ multiplex PCR assay. TCRdb re-hosts the immuneACCESS table, in-frame sequences only. Its copies lack some clones; in the studies checked, an unresolved V gene accounts for under half of them, and the cause for the rest is not known. The sample table lists tens of thousands of clones, approximately 82% of them with a count of one. Around 0.91% of the sample rests with the top ten. Reading the germline V gene gives CDR1 KGHSH and CDR2 LQKENI. The CDR3 has 15 amino acids, counting the end cysteine and phenylalanine. Only CDR3 DNA remains: 45 bases, in frame from the first base. Deletion took 8 bases off V and 6 bases off J, with a span of 21 bases between the germline ends. As regards this clone: The antigen it binds to is not known. Base qualities were left out, and no much larger clone turns up one base away.

Memory CD4+ T cells were sorted ex vivo from peripheral blood of narcolepsy patients and healthy controls for TCR Vbeta sequencing. Sequencing was performed on CD45RA- memory CD4+ T cells from PBMCs. The cell subset or site tag for this specimen amounts to: memory T cells sorted ex vivo from peripheral blood. The receptor comes from a human donor with narcolepsy. The rearrangement joined TRBV18 to TRBJ2-3, with the D call perhaps TRBD1 or TRBD2, as 5 bases match in each case. The nucleotides are TGTGCCAGCCACCGTCCAGAGGGGTCTAGGGATACGCAGTATTTT. It is translated as CASHRPEGSRDTQYF.